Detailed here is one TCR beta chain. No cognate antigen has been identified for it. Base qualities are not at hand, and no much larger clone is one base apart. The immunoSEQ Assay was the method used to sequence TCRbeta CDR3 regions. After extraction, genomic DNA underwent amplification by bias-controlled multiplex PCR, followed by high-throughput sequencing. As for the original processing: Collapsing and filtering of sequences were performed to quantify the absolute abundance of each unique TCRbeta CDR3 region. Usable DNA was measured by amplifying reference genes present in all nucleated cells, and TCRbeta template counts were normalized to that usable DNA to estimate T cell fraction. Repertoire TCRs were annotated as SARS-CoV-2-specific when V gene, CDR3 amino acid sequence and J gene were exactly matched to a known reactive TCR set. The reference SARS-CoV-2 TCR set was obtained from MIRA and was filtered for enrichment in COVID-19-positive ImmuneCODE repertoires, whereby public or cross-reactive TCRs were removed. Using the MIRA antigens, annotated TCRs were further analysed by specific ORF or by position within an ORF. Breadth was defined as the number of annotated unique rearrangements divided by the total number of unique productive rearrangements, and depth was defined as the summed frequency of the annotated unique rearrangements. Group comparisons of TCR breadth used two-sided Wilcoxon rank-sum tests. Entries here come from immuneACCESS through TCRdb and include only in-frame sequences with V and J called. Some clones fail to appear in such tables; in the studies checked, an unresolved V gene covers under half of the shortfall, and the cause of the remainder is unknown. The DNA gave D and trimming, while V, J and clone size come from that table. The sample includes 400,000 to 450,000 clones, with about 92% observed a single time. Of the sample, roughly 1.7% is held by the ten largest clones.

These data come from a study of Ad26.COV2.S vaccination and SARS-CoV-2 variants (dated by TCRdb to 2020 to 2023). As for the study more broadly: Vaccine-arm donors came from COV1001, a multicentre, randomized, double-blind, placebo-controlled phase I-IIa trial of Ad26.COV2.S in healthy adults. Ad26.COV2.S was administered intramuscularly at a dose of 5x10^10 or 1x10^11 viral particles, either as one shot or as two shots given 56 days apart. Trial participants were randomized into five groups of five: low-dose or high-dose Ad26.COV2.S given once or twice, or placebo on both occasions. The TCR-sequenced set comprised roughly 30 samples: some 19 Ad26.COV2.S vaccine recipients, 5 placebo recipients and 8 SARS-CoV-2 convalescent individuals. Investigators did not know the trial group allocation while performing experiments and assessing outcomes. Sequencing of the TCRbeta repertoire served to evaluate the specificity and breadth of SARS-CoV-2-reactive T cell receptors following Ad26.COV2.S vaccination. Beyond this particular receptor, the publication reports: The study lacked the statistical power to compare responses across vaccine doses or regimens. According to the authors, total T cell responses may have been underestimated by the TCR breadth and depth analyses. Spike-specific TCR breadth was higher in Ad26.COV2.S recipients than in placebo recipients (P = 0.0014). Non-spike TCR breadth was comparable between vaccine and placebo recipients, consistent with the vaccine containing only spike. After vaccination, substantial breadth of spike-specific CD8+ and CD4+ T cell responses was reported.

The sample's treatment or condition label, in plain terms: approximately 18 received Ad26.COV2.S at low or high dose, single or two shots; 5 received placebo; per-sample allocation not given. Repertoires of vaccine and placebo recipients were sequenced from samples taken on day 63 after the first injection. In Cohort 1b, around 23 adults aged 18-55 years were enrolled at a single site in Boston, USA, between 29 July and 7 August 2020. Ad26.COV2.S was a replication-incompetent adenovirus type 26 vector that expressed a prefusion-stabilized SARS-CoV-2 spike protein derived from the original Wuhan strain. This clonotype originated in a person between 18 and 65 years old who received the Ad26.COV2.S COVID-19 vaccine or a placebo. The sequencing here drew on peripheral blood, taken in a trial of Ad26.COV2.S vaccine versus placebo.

The CDR3 in this case is CASSVPGQGTEKLFF. The DNA sequence is given as TGTGCCAGCAGCGTGCCGGGACAGGGGACCGAAAAACTGTTTTTT. This sequence uses TRBV5-6 and TRBJ1-4; 10 junctional bases match TRBD1. CDR1 and CDR2 (SGHDT, YYEEEE) derive from the germline V gene. Counted from cysteine to phenylalanine, this CDR3 has 15 amino acids. Of the read, only the CDR3 DNA is kept; its 45 bases are in frame from base 1. Trimming leaves V shorter by 4 bases and J shorter by 8 bases, with the junction holding 8 bases beyond the gene matches.